These T cell receptor beta chains were read from a single sample in a study of T cell repertoires in cytomegalovirus infection. TCRdb redid the calling of the reads with MiXCR, one entry per CDR3 protein. The data contain approximately 170,000 distinct CDR3 sequences, around 14% of them singletons. The sequenced sample was PBMCs. The receptors originated from a human donor in good health (CMV status not recorded). Some clones in this sample may be carry-over from other donors' samples. The CDR3 runs from the conserved cysteine through the conserved F or W. The order of the fields is CDR3 DNA, CDR3 protein, V gene, clone size, D gene, J gene. The D gene is left open where the match is weak. Expanded clones get a size class; other rows say once, few or many, or leave the size out.

TGCAGTGCAGCAGGAGCGAACACTGAAGCTTTCTTT,CSAAGANTEAFF,TRBV20-1,few,-,TRBJ1-1
TGTGCCAGCTCACCTAGGGTGGACTTCTACAATGAGCAGTTCTTC,CASSPRVDFYNEQFF,TRBV18,few,-,TRBJ2-1
TGCAGTGCTAGAGTGCTACCGCGGACGGCTCACTATGGCTACACCTTC,CSARVLPRTAHYGYTF,TRBV20-1,-,-,TRBJ1-2
TGCAGCGTTTCCGGGACAGGGTCCGGCTACACCTTC,CSVSGTGSGYTF,TRBV29-1,few,TRBD1,TRBJ1-2
TGCAGCGTTGGTCGGACAGTCGGGGACACCGGGGAGCTGTTTTTT,CSVGRTVGDTGELFF,TRBV29-1,many,-,TRBJ2-2
TGTGCCAGTTCTAAGTATGAGCCACCTGATAATGAAGCTTTCTTT,CASSKYEPPDNEAFF,TRBV28,few,-,TRBJ1-1
TGTGCCAGCAGCCAAGTATCACAGCTTCAAAGGGGAGCTTTCTTT,CASSQVSQLQRGAFF,TRBV3-1,-,-,TRBJ1-1
TGTGCCAGCTCAATTGGACAGTTAGGCACTGAAGCTTTCTTT,CASSIGQLGTEAFF,TRBV18,many,-,TRBJ1-1
TGTGCCAGCAGTTTATCAGGTAACTCCTACGAGCAGTACTTC,CASSLSGNSYEQYF,TRBV12-3/TRBV12-4,many,-,TRBJ2-7
TGTGCCAGCCGCAGGGAGGCAGGGGGGACCGGGGAGCTGTTTTTT,CASRREAGGTGELFF,TRBV7-2,many,-,TRBJ2-2
TGTGCCAGCAGCTTAGATAATCGGGTAGCTAACTATGGCTACACCTTC,CASSLDNRVANYGYTF,TRBV11-2,many,-,TRBJ1-2
TGTGCCAGCAGCCAGCAGGCGGTCCTGACACGTGGCTACACCTTC,CASSQQAVLTRGYTF,TRBV14,many,-,TRBJ1-2
TGCAGCGCTTTGACGAGGGGTAATGAGCAGTTCTTC,CSALTRGNEQFF,TRBV29-1,few,-,TRBJ2-1
TGTGCCAGCAGCTACGGGGGGAGGGCCTACAATGAGCAGTTCTTC,CASSYGGRAYNEQFF,TRBV9,-,TRBD2,TRBJ2-1
TGTGCCAGTATCCCGGACAGGGCGAGCACTGAAGCTTTCTTT,CASIPDRASTEAFF,TRBV19,-,TRBD1,TRBJ1-1
TGTGCCAGCAGCCTGGACGGGACAGGGGGCGCAACTAATGAAAAACTGTTTTTT,CASSLDGTGGATNEKLFF,TRBV7-2,few,TRBD1,TRBJ1-4
TGTGCCAGCAGCGGCGACAGGGCGGGGGAGACCCAGTACTTC,CASSGDRAGETQYF,TRBV2,-,-,TRBJ2-5
TGTGCCAGCAGTTCCCTGACTAGCGGAATCACAGATACGCAGTATTTT,CASSSLTSGITDTQYF,TRBV12-3/TRBV12-4,many,TRBD2,TRBJ2-3
TGTGCCAGCAGCCGGGACCCAACGAGGGAGCAGTTCTTC,CASSRDPTREQFF,TRBV7-6,many,-,TRBJ2-1
TGTGCCAGTAGGTCGCGTCAACATGGGAACACTGAAGCTTTCTTT,CASRSRQHGNTEAFF,TRBV19,-,-,TRBJ1-1
TGTGCCAGCAGCTTGAGGGACAACACAGAAGCTTTCTTT,CASSLRDNTEAFF,TRBV7-9,many,-,TRBJ1-1
TGTGCCAGCAGCTTAGGACAGAACTACGAGCAGTACTTC,CASSLGQNYEQYF,TRBV7-6,many,-,TRBJ2-7
TGCAGCGCTCAAAACGTGTACGAGCAGTACTTC,CSAQNVYEQYF,TRBV29-1,-,-,TRBJ2-7
TGTGCCAGCAGCTTAGAAGGTTACTATGGCTACACCTTC,CASSLEGYYGYTF,TRBV7-8,many,-,TRBJ1-2
TGTGCCATTTGTAGGGAGGACACTGAAGCTTTCTTT,CAICREDTEAFF,TRBV6-2/TRBV6-3,-,-,TRBJ1-1
TGTGCCAGCAGCTTCCTTAACCTAGCAGGGGATGGGTTTGGCTACACCTTC,CASSFLNLAGDGFGYTF,TRBV7-8,many,-,TRBJ1-2
TGTGCCAGCACCTCCCGGACTAGCGGGATCTACGAGCAGTACTTC,CASTSRTSGIYEQYF,TRBV2,many,TRBD2,TRBJ2-7
TGTGCCACAGGACAGGGGAGTCAGCCCCAGCATTTT,CATGQGSQPQHF,TRBV15,-,TRBD1,TRBJ1-5
TGCGCCAGCAGCGGCGCTGGCGGGGAGCAGTACTTC,CASSGAGGEQYF,TRBV5-1,-,-,TRBJ2-7
TGTGCCAGCAGCCTCTCAGCGGGAGGAAACACAGATACGCAGTATTTT,CASSLSAGGNTDTQYF,TRBV7-9,-,TRBD2,TRBJ2-3
TGTGCCAGCGGCTACAACGGAAACACCATATATTTT,CASGYNGNTIYF,TRBV11-2,many,-,TRBJ1-3
TGTGCCAGCAGCTTAAGGGGGACAGAAGGGAAGACCCAGTACTTC,CASSLRGTEGKTQYF,TRBV12-3/TRBV12-4,-,TRBD1,TRBJ2-5
TGCAGCGTGGCCGGGACAGGGAGGGCCGGGGAGCTGTTTTTT,CSVAGTGRAGELFF,TRBV29-1,few,TRBD1,TRBJ2-2
TGTGCCAGCAGCTATCAGGGGGGCACCTACGAGCAGTACTTC,CASSYQGGTYEQYF,TRBV7-9,-,-,TRBJ2-7
TGCAGTGCTAGTACCCTAAGCGGCAATGAGCAGTTCTTC,CSASTLSGNEQFF,TRBV20-1,-,-,TRBJ2-1
TGCGCCAGCAGCGCAGGACGGACAGCAGTCTCTGGAAACACCATATATTTT,CASSAGRTAVSGNTIYF,TRBV5-1,-,-,TRBJ1-3
TGTGCCAGCAGCCAAGATCTAGTGCTTAGCAATCAGCCCCAGCATTTT,CASSQDLVLSNQPQHF,TRBV3-1,few,-,TRBJ1-5
TGTGCCACCGAGGACAGTAGCAATCAGCCCCAGCATTTT,CATEDSSNQPQHF,TRBV6-2/TRBV6-3,many,-,TRBJ1-5
TGTGCCAGCAGCCAAGGACACAATCAGCCCCAGCATTTT,CASSQGHNQPQHF,TRBV7-2,-,-,TRBJ1-5
TGTGCCAGCAGCCCCGGACAGTTACTACCCCTCCACTTT,CASSPGQLLPLHF,TRBV7-2,many,-,TRBJ1-6
TGTGCCAGCAGCGGGATAGCGGTACAACACCGGGGCGAGCTGTTTTTT,CASSGIAVQHRGELFF,TRBV7-6,-,-,TRBJ2-2
TGTGCCAGTAGTATAACCTCGAACACTGAAGCTTTCTTT,CASSITSNTEAFF,TRBV19,many,-,TRBJ1-1
TGTGCCAGCAGACCTTCCGAGGGCTATGGCTACACCTTC,CASRPSEGYGYTF,TRBV6-1,many,-,TRBJ1-2
TGCAGCGCCGGAGGGGGCAGATTCAACACTGAAGCTTTCTTT,CSAGGGRFNTEAFF,TRBV29-1,-,TRBD1,TRBJ1-1
TGTGCCAGCAGTCCAGGGTGGACAGGCTCCTACGAGCAGTACTTC,CASSPGWTGSYEQYF,TRBV11-2,once,TRBD1,TRBJ2-7
TGTGCCAGCAGCGTCCGACAGGGGGGAAGCTCTGGGGCCAACGTCCTGACTTTC,CASSVRQGGSSGANVLTF,TRBV9,-,TRBD1,TRBJ2-6
TGCAGTGCTGGAATAAAGACTAGCGGGAGTTCAGATACGCAGTATTTT,CSAGIKTSGSSDTQYF,TRBV20-1,-,TRBD2,TRBJ2-3
TGTGCCAGCATCCTACAGGGGGCTATACTGAACACTGAAGCTTTCTTT,CASILQGAILNTEAFF,TRBV5-5,few,TRBD1,TRBJ1-1
TGTGCCAGCAGTTTTATGGGGGCTGGGGCCAACGTCCTGACTTTC,CASSFMGAGANVLTF,TRBV12-3/TRBV12-4,many,-,TRBJ2-6
TGTGCCAGCAGCTTTGCTGTAGAGACCCAGTACTTC,CASSFAVETQYF,TRBV7-9,-,-,TRBJ2-5